This TCR beta chain was profiled in a study of CD8+CD57+ T cells in acquired aplastic anemia. The study's findings and limits: Found in both controls and patients were about 30 CD8+ CDR3 sequences.

It was patients with CD8+CD57+ cell expansion by flow cytometry who were chosen for sequencing. Each patient carried a diagnosis of severe acquired aplastic anemia. This clonotype was recorded at least ten times. Its cognate antigen is unknown. This CDR3 has 16 residues. The ends lost 4 bases at V and 3 bases at J; junction bases unmatched: 10. Looked up from germline, CDR1 is SGHRS and CDR2 is YFSETQ. TCR beta VDJ and CDR3 were profiled, and genomic DNA was the template. TCRdb itself ran the reads through MiXCR, one entry per CDR3 protein. The table includes approximately 190,000 distinct CDR3 sequences, roughly half detected once.

This chain links TRBV5-1 with TRBJ1-3; 7 nucleotides agree with TRBD1. Material: sorted CD4+, CD8+, or CD8+CD57+ T cells (not recorded which) from PBMCs. The sequence was collected from a human donor with aplastic anemia. The chain's CDR3 is CASSLGTVTDGNTIYF. The DNA for the CDR3 is TGCGCCAGCAGCCTGGGGACAGTTACGGATGGAAACACCATATATTTT.